This TCR beta chain is drawn from a study of CXCR3 chemokines and chemotherapy response in bladder cancer. Germline values: CDR1 GTSNPN, CDR2 SVGIG (reference sequence). This CDR3 spans 12 amino acids. Trimming cost V 0 bases and J 4 bases, with 7 bases left between them. This clonotype was seen a handful of times. TCRdb re-derived calls from the PCR reads in MiXCR, one entry per CDR3 protein. This sample yields more than 4,000 distinct CDR3 sequences, of which approximately 14% are seen a single time; more than 9% belongs to the top ten. Sampling took place from a patient whose treatment included neoadjuvant chemotherapy. The origin of this receptor is a human donor with bladder cancer that responded to neoadjuvant chemotherapy. The rearrangement joins TRBV30 to TRBJ2-7, with D hard to call. Here the CDR3 DNA reads TGTGCCTGGAGTGTGAGGTTATACGAGCAGTACTTC. Protein sequence: CAWSVRLYEQYF.